Below are 23 T cell receptor beta chains sequenced from a single sample in a study of blood T cell repertoires in COVID-19. Clones were sequenced by immunoSEQ multiplex PCR, and TCRdb holds only the in-frame ones, with some missing. The table includes under 300,000 clones, approximately 85% detected once. Sequencing input: PBMCs or T cells enriched from blood (not recorded which). These receptors originate from a woman in her fifties or sixties who had recovered from COVID-19.

This chain joins TRBV6-2 or TRBV6-3 and TRBJ2-4; D possibly corresponds to TRBD1 (5 bases). V lost 4 bases and J 3 bases, leaving 13 bases between the germline ends. Germline-derived CDR1 and CDR2 are MNHEY and SVGEGT. The CDR3 is made up of 15 amino acids. The CDR3 region is CASSLRGWGKNIQYF. The CDR3 DNA reads TGTGCCAGCAGTTTAAGGGGATGGGGCAAAAACATTCAGTACTTC.

The chain has TRBV5-1 and TRBJ1-2; TRBD1 is a possible D gene (6 bases). This CDR3 is 14 amino acids long. Germline CDR1 SGHRS, CDR2 YFSETQ. V was shortened by 0 bases and J by 4 bases, with 10 bases between the two germline ends. The CDR3 DNA follows: TGCGCCAGCAGCTTGGATCAGGGGCCCTATGGCTACACCTTC. Protein product: CASSLDQGPYGYTF.

This clone was detected once. This chain joins TRBV27 and TRBJ1-1; D is uncertain. Trimming took off 0 bases at V and 7 bases at J, with 9 bases between the two ends. Germline CDR1 is MNHEY and CDR2 is SMNVEV (reference sequence). The CDR3 has 13 residues. As DNA, the CDR3 is TGTGCCAGCAGTTTATCGGTTGCGAGTGAAGCTTTCTTT. Protein product: CASSLSVASEAFF.

V gene TRBV7-3 combines with J gene TRBJ2-1, with 13 nucleotides matching TRBD2. This CDR3 region has 15 residues. Germline lookup yields CDR1 SGHTA and CDR2 FQGTGA. Trimming removed 4 bases from V and 6 bases from J; junction bases left unmatched: 3. CDR3 protein: CASSSGLAGANEQFF. The CDR3 DNA is TGTGCCAGCAGCTCCGGACTAGCGGGAGCCAATGAGCAGTTCTTC. Based on the CDR3 plus reference TRBV7-3 and TRBJ2-1, the full variable domain is GAGVSQTPSNKVTEKGKYVELRCDPISGHTALYWYRQSLGQGPEFLIYFQGTGAADDSGLPNDRFFAVRPEGSVSTLKIQRTERGDSAVYLCASSSGLAGANEQFFGPGTRLTVL.

The rearrangement joins TRBV11-3 to TRBJ2-7; 8 bases line up with TRBD2. Trimming at V came to 5 bases and at J to 3 bases, leaving 12 bases not matched to a gene. The CDR3 is 16 amino acids. The germline V gene has CDR1 SGHNT and CDR2 YENEEA. The CDR3 DNA follows: TGTGCCAGCAGCCCCGGGGGGGGCGCTTCCAGCTACGAGCAGTACTTC. Protein sequence: CASSPGGGASSYEQYF.

The J gene is TRBJ1-6, the V gene TRBV6-5, with 7 nucleotides matching TRBD1. Germline CDR1 MNHEY, CDR2 SVGAGI. This CDR3 contains 14 residues. V shed 7 bases and J 6 bases; nucleotides not matched to a gene: 6. DNA of the CDR3: TGTGCCAGCACCCGGGACAGTCTTAATTCACCCCTCCACTTT. Protein: CASTRDSLNSPLHF.

The gene calls are TRBV28 and TRBJ1-4, with D unclear. Germline lookup yields CDR1 MDHEN and CDR2 SYDVKM. This CDR3 is 14 amino acids long. Trimming stripped 2 bases from V and 6 bases from J, with 10 bases between. The CDR3 DNA sequence: TGTGCCAGCAGTTTACCTTGGAGGGATGAAAAACTGTTTTTT. Encoded protein: CASSLPWRDEKLFF. Variable domain in full (rest from reference TRBV28 and TRBJ1-4): DVKVTQSSRYLVKRTGEKVFLECVQDMDHENMFWYRQDPGLGLRLIYFSYDVKMKEKGDIPEGYSVSREKKERFSLILESASTNQTSMYLCASSLPWRDEKLFFGSGTQLSVL.

The chain combines TRBV28 with TRBJ1-2, with 7 bases identical to TRBD1. V shed 2 bases, J shed 1 base, and the junction held 7 bases outside the gene matches. The CDR3 is 16 amino acids. The germline gives CDR1 MDHEN, CDR2 SYDVKM. CDR3: CASSLTGTEFNYGYTF. Written as DNA, the CDR3 is TGTGCCAGCAGTTTAACCGGGACAGAATTTAACTATGGCTACACCTTC.

The chain combines TRBV3-1 (or the pseudogene TRBV3-2) with TRBJ2-3, with 16 bases identical to TRBD2. There are 18 residues in the CDR3. The ends lost 4 bases at V and 5 bases at J; junction bases unmatched: 9. Per the germline V gene, CDR1 is LGHDT and CDR2 is YNNKEL (reference sequence). CDR3 bases: TGTGCCAGCAGCCTCACCGGGACTAGCGGGAGGGTGGAAGATACGCAGTATTTT. Translation: CASSLTGTSGRVEDTQYF.

The rearrangement uses TRBV18 and TRBJ2-5; a possible D gene is TRBD2 (6 bases). Trimming stripped 8 bases from V and 2 bases from J, with 15 bases between. Germline V CDR1 and CDR2: KGHSH, LQKENI. The CDR3 is 14 amino acids. CDR3 nucleotides: TGTGCCAGCGGAGGGGTTTCTGTACAAGAGACCCAGTACTTC. It encodes CASGGVSVQETQYF.

This chain joins TRBV9 and TRBJ2-2; a weak D match, TRBD2 (6 bases). The CDR3 runs 14 residues. V was pared by 6 bases and J by 7 bases, with 16 bases between. Germline lookup yields CDR1 SGDLS and CDR2 YYNGEE. The CDR3 spells CASTHRERGGELFF. The CDR3, as DNA: TGTGCCAGCACCCACCGGGAGAGGGGCGGGGAGCTGTTTTTT.

V and J are TRBV6-4 and TRBJ2-7, with TRBD2 identical over 8 bases. V lost 5 bases, J lost 2 bases, and 8 bases stayed unmatched. This CDR3 region has 15 residues. Germline values: CDR1 MRHNA, CDR2 SNTAGT. The CDR3 is CASSRGVAGPYEQYF. The CDR3 DNA follows: TGTGCCAGCAGTCGGGGGGTAGCGGGGCCCTACGAGCAGTACTTC.

J is TRBJ1-5 and V is TRBV10-3, with 10 bases identical to TRBD1. J was trimmed by 6 bases and V by 4 bases; bases with no gene match: 9. From germline, CDR1 is ENHRY and CDR2 SYGVKD. This CDR3 is built from 16 residues. CDR3 sequence (DNA): TGTGCCATCAGTGTTGGGGGGACAGGGGTTATTCAGCCCCAGCATTTT. The encoded protein is CAISVGGTGVIQPQHF.

V gene TRBV4-2 combines with J gene TRBJ1-2; D gene uncertain. Trimming took off 0 bases at V and 4 bases at J, with 12 bases between the two ends. Per the germline V gene, CDR1 is LGHNA and CDR2 is YNFKEQ. CDR3 length: 15 residues. Here the CDR3 reads CASSQERIWSYGYTF. DNA of the CDR3: TGTGCCAGCAGCCAAGAAAGAATATGGAGCTATGGCTACACCTTC.

CDR3 residues: CAWTIGTNYHGELFF. CDR3 nucleotide sequence: TGTGCCTGGACAATAGGGACAAATTACCACGGGGAGCTGTTTTTT. V usage is TRBV30 and J usage is TRBJ2-2; possibly TRBD1 for D (6 bases). Germline values: CDR1 GTSNPN, CDR2 SVGIG (reference sequence). The ends were cut back, 4 bases at V and 7 bases at J, with 19 bases in the middle. The length of the CDR3 is 15 residues.

The chain joins TRBV25-1 to TRBJ2-5; D gene ambiguous. Between the trimmed V and J ends, which lost 4 bases and 7 bases, there was a span of 7 bases. This CDR3 is 11 amino acids long. The germline CDR1 and CDR2 sequences are MGHDK and SYGVNS. CDR3 DNA sequence: TGTGCCAGCAGTGGGTACGGGACCCAGTACTTC. It yields the protein CASSGYGTQYF.

This chain links TRBV20-1 with TRBJ2-1; possible D gene TRBD2, 6 bases. Germline CDR1 and CDR2: DFQATT and SNEGSKA (reference sequence). The CDR3 spans 14 residues. Trimming pared 3 bases from V and 4 bases from J, leaving 13 bases between. The CDR3 sequence is CSASGSSEYNEQFF. As DNA, the CDR3 is TGCAGTGCTAGTGGGTCTAGCGAGTACAATGAGCAGTTCTTC.

This clone was detected only once. The V gene is TRBV2, the J gene TRBJ1-2; tentative D call: TRBD1 (5 bases). The CDR3 length is 14 residues. V shed 3 bases and J shed 4 bases, with 12 bases lying between them. Germline loops: CDR1 SNHLY, CDR2 FYNNEI. The CDR3 nucleotides read TGTGCCAGCAGTGACGGGCAGGGTGTCTATGGCTACACCTTC. Protein: CASSDGQGVYGYTF.

This clone was counted once. The chain uses TRBV28 and TRBJ2-5; maybe TRBD1 (5 bases). CDR1 MDHEN and CDR2 SYDVKM come from the germline V gene. Trimming cost V 5 bases and J 0 bases, with 10 bases left between them. CDR3 length: 14 residues. CDR3 bases: TGTGCCAGCAGTAACTACAGGAACCAAGAGACCCAGTACTTC. Translating gives CASSNYRNQETQYF.

The chain recombines TRBV19 with TRBJ2-1, with a weak D call TRBD2 (5 bases). The CDR3 is 14 amino acids. The V end was cut by 4 bases, the J end by 6 bases, with 13 bases between. Germline V CDR1 and CDR2: LNHDA, SQIVND (reference sequence). The CDR3 DNA reads as TGTGCCAGTAGTAAAGGACTCGACTGCAATGAGCAGTTCTTC. Amino acids: CASSKGLDCNEQFF.

The V and J genes are TRBV28 and TRBJ1-2; 7 bases are a match to TRBD1. With V trimmed by 4 bases and J by 3 bases, 8 bases remained unmatched. The CDR3 length is 15 residues. In germline, CDR1 is MDHEN, CDR2 SYDVKM. This CDR3 is CASSSTTGPHYGYTF. The CDR3 bases are TGTGCCAGCAGTTCTACGACAGGGCCTCACTATGGCTACACCTTC.

The chain combines TRBV5-8 with TRBJ2-5, with 12 bases matching TRBD1. Germline V CDR1 and CDR2: SGHTS, YDEGEE. V was pared by 4 bases and J by 4 bases, with 8 bases of the junction left unmatched. The CDR3 totals 16 residues. Written as DNA, the CDR3 is TGTGCCAGCAGCCCGGGACAGGGGGCGTTTACAGAGACCCAGTACTTC. Translation gives CASSPGQGAFTETQYF.

This rearrangement joins TRBV28 to TRBJ2-7; weak D call: TRBD2 (6 bases). This CDR3 comprises 18 residues. The germline V and J ends were trimmed by 7 bases and 1 base, with 26 bases remaining between them. The V gene's germline CDR1 is MDHEN and CDR2 SYDVKM. The CDR3 DNA is TGTGCCAGCAATCCGGGACTCTACTTATCATGGGGATCCTACGAGCAGTACTTC. This encodes CASNPGLYLSWGSYEQYF.